What follows is one TCR beta chain and its context. Antigen unknown. This specimen belongs to a study of Ad26.COV2.S vaccination and SARS-CoV-2 variants. Study details: A participant enrolled in the COV1001 Ad26.COV2.S trial arm provided the sample.

Whole-study findings and limits: Vaccine and placebo recipients had comparable breadth of non-spike TCRs. From the TCR breadth and depth analyses, total T cell responses may have been underestimated.

The sample's treatment: roughly 19 received Ad26.COV2.S at low or high dose, single or two shots; 5 received placebo; per-sample allocation not given. The samples were gathered on day 63 after the first injection of vaccine or placebo. An Ad26 vector carrying the Wuhan-strain SARS-CoV-2 spike served as the vaccine. V was shortened by 3 bases and J by 6 bases, with 16 bases between the two germline ends. CDR3 size: 15 residues. Germline CDR1 reads SGHRS; CDR2 reads YFSETQ. Only in-frame clones appear in the TCRdb table, and some are missing; sequencing was by immunoSEQ multiplex PCR. The sample carries 300,000 to 400,000 clones, around 87% recorded once.

Sequences were derived from peripheral blood, sampled in a trial of Ad26.COV2.S vaccine versus placebo. The chain couples TRBV5-1 to TRBJ2-1; D may be TRBD1 (7 bases). The sequence derives from a person aged 18-65 years who received the Ad26.COV2.S COVID-19 vaccine or a placebo. The CDR3 reads CASSWTGGLGNEQFF. The CDR3 nucleotides are TGCGCCAGCAGCTGGACAGGAGGGCTAGGCAATGAGCAGTTCTTC.